This paragraph reports one T cell receptor beta chain. Its target is unknown. Data came from immunoSEQ multiplex PCR; TCRdb stores just in-frame clones and leaves some out. The sample has 30,000 to 45,000 clones; approximately 81% are singletons. CDR3 length: 15 residues. Germline V gene data show CDR1 as MDHEN and CDR2 as SYDVKM. J gave up 1 base and V 3 bases, and 3 bases lay outside the gene matches. This entry belongs to a study of lymphopenia after photon versus proton radiotherapy. Study-level results: Authors raise, but do not show, better survival with proton therapy.

The sequence was obtained from a man in his fifties with gastric cancer. This specimen was peripheral blood, taken from a patient treated with photon-based radiotherapy. V and J are TRBV28 and TRBJ1-1; TRBD1 matches 9 bases. The CDR3: CASSFGDRANTEAFF. The CDR3 DNA is TGTGCCAGCAGTTTCGGGGACAGGGCGAACACTGAAGCTTTCTTT.